This T cell receptor (beta chain) was captured in a study of radiation and T cells in renal cell carcinoma. Documented time point: blood 4 weeks post-SBRT, at nephrectomy. Treatment indicated: 15 Gy SBRT to primary tumor, nephrectomy 4 weeks later. Sequenced by immunoSEQ multiplex PCR; TCRdb stores in-frame clones only, minus some. The sample comprises 30,000 to 40,000 clones, over 70% of which are singletons, and 25% to 40% rests with the top ten. This TCR was recovered from a man between 60 and 75 years old with renal cell carcinoma. The material was blood, obtained from a patient whose treatment included radiotherapy and nephrectomy.

CDR3 sequence: CATADRAYNEQFF. The CDR3, as DNA: TGTGCCACCGCGGACAGGGCCTACAATGAGCAGTTCTTC. V usage is TRBV10-3 and J usage is TRBJ2-1; 8 positions agree with TRBD1. The CDR3 consists of 13 residues. Germline-derived CDR1 and CDR2 are ENHRY and SYGVKD. Losses at the gene ends were 10 bases for V and 2 bases for J; bases not matched to a gene: 4.